These T cell receptor beta chains were read from a single sample in a study of PD-L1 blockade in urothelial cancer. Libraries were prepared by immunoSEQ multiplex PCR; TCRdb keeps only in-frame clonotypes and omits some of them. This table holds 65,000 to 85,000 clones, around 90% found once. The sequences come from PBMCs, collected around atezolizumab (anti-PD-L1) treatment. These receptors were taken from a woman of 80 years or more with urothelial cancer. CDR3s include the opening cysteine and the closing phenylalanine or tryptophan. The D gene is left open where the match is weak. Clone size, where shown, is once, few, many, or a class for clones that have expanded.

TRBJ1-2 once 16 TRBV19 TRBD1 TGTGCCAGTAGTACCCTCCCGGGACAGACTAACTATGGCTACACCTTC CASSTLPGQTNYGYTF
TRBJ1-5 NA 15 TRBV28 NA TGTGCCAGCAGTTTAGTAGTATATAGCAATCAGCCCCAGCATTTT CASSLVVYSNQPQHF
TRBJ1-4 few 13 TRBV18 TRBD1 TGTGCCAGCTCAAGGGACAGGGACGAAAAACTGTTTTTT CASSRDRDEKLFF
TRBJ1-1 NA 14 TRBV5-6 NA TGTGCCAGCAGCTTGGAACCGGGGATGACTGAAGCTTTCTTT CASSLEPGMTEAFF
TRBJ2-6 NA 10 TRBV9 NA TGTGCCAGCAGCTCCTACGTCCTGACTTTC CASSSYVLTF
TRBJ1-4 NA 16 TRBV5-1 NA TGCGCCAGCAGCTTGGCCCCCAGAGGGACTAATGAAAAACTGTTTTTT CASSLAPRGTNEKLFF
TRBJ2-3 NA 15 TRBV2 TRBD2 TGTGCCAGCAGACCCGGACGGGGGGACACAGATACGCAGTATTTT CASRPGRGDTDTQYF
TRBJ2-1 once 14 TRBV27 NA TGTGCCAGCAGGGGAGGAGTTAGCTACAATGAGCAGTTCTTC CASRGGVSYNEQFF
TRBJ2-1 NA 17 TRBV5-1 TRBD2 TGCGCCAGCAGCCTTTACTCGAGCGGGACTACTGACAATGAGCAGTTCTTC CASSLYSSGTTDNEQFF
TRBJ2-2 NA 15 TRBV5-1 NA TGCGCCAGCAGCTTGGTTCACTCCTACACCGGGGAGCTGTTTTTT CASSLVHSYTGELFF
TRBJ1-2 NA 13 TRBV5-6 TRBD1 TGTGCCAGCAGTTTGGCGGCAGGGGGAGGCTACACCTTC CASSLAAGGGYTF
TRBJ2-7 NA 14 TRBV19 TRBD1 TGTGCCAGTAGTCTTCGGGACAGAAACTACGAGCAGTACTTC CASSLRDRNYEQYF
TRBJ2-7 NA 15 TRBV5-4 TRBD2 TGTGCCAGCAGCACGAGGACTAGCGGCCCCTACGAGCAGTACTTC CASSTRTSGPYEQYF
TRBJ1-5 NA 12 TRBV10-1 NA TGCGCCAGCAGTGAGTCGAGTCAGCCCCAGCATTTT CASSESSQPQHF
TRBJ2-1 NA 16 TRBV12-5 TRBD2 TGTGCTAGTGCCCAGGGACTAGCGGGAGTCAGCAATGAGCAGTTCTTC CASAQGLAGVSNEQFF